The next 4 T cell receptor beta chains were all read from a single sample in a study of T cells in Graves' hyperthyroidism and ophthalmopathy. Amplification of TCR beta CDR3 regions used RNA as the template. With the HTBI primer set, the TCR CDR3 went through a first round of RT-PCR. Using its own MiXCR run on the multiplex PCR reads, TCRdb lists one record per CDR3 protein. The table lists approximately 400,000 distinct CDR3 sequences, roughly 15% of them singletons. The sequencing sample was made of blood. The receptors were gathered from a woman in her twenties or thirties with Graves' ophthalmopathy.

This clonotype turned up a few times. This rearrangement joins TRBV20-1 to TRBJ2-7; tentatively, D is TRBD2 (5 bases). The CDR3 consists of 13 residues. Germline V gene sequence: CDR1 DFQATT, CDR2 SNEGSKA (reference sequence). With 6 bases removed from V and 4 bases from J, the gap between germline ends came to 16 bases. CDR3 protein: CSAKRTGTYEQYF. CDR3 in DNA: TGCAGTGCAAAGAGGACTGGAACGTACGAGCAGTACTTC.

This clonotype has ten or more counts. The rearrangement joins TRBV3-1 to TRBJ1-1; TRBD1 matches 8 bases. V lost 4 bases, J lost 2 bases, and 12 bases stayed unmatched. CDR3 length equals 17 residues. CDR1 is LGHDT, CDR2 YNNKEL, per germline (reference sequence). CDR3 coding DNA: TGTGCCAGCAGCCGCGAGAAGGATCAGGGGGCAAACACTGAAGCTTTCTTT. Translation: CASSREKDQGANTEAFF. Variable domain in full (rest from reference TRBV3-1 and TRBJ1-1): DTAVSQTPKYLVTQMGNDKSIKCEQNLGHDTMYWYKQDSKKFLKIMFSYNNKELIINETVPNRFSPKSPDKAHLNLHINSLELGDSAVYFCASSREKDQGANTEAFFGQGTRLTVV.

This clonotype was recorded many times. The chain links TRBV5-1 to TRBJ2-1; TRBD2 agrees at 7 bases. Trimming at V came to 2 bases and at J to 4 bases, leaving 6 bases not matched to a gene. The CDR3 covers 15 residues. Germline V gene lookup returns CDR1 SGHRS and CDR2 YFSETQ. Here the CDR3 reads CASSLELAAYNEQFF. DNA of the CDR3: TGCGCCAGCAGCTTAGAGCTAGCGGCATACAATGAGCAGTTCTTC.

This clonotype was seen only a few times. This chain links TRBV30 with TRBJ2-3, with 7 bases lining up with TRBD2. The CDR3 is 14 residues long. CDR1 GTSNPN and CDR2 SVGIG come from the germline V gene (reference sequence). With 3 bases clipped from V and 0 bases from J, the junction kept 3 bases outside the gene matches. CDR3 coding DNA: TGTGCCTGGAGCCGGGGGGTCAGCACAGATACGCAGTATTTT. Residues: CAWSRGVSTDTQYF.